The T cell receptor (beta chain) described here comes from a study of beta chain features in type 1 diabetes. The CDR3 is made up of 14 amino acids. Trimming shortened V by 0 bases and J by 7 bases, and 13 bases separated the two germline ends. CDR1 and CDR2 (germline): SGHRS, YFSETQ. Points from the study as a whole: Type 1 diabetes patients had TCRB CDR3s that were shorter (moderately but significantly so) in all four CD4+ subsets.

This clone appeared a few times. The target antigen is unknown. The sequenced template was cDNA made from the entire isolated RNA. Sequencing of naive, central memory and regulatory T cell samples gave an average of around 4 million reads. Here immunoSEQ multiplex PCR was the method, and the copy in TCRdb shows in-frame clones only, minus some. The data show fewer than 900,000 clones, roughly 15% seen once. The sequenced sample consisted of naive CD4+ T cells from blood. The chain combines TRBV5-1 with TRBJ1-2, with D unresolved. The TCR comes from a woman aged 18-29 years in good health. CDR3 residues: CASSLAPPGGGYTF. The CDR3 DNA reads TGCGCCAGCAGCTTGGCCCCCCCGGGAGGTGGCTACACCTTC.